Listed here is a single T cell receptor (beta chain). These data belong to a study of blood T cell repertoires in COVID-19. On the study more broadly: T cells, B-cell-depleted T cells, or PBMCs provided the cDNA or gDNA that served as material.

TCRdb keeps only in-frame clones here, not all; method: immunoSEQ multiplex PCR. The sample has about 180,000 clones, roughly 86% seen once. Symptom resolution, clearance, or two negative PCRs marked donors in Cohort 3 as recovered. The CDR3 runs 13 residues. Trimming took off 1 base at V and 8 bases at J, with 8 bases between the two ends. Germline V gene sequence: CDR1 LGHDT, CDR2 YNNKEL (reference sequence). The sequenced sample was PBMCs or T cells enriched from blood (not recorded which). The V call is TRBV3-1 (or the pseudogene TRBV3-2), the J call TRBJ2-2; D ambiguous. This receptor was identified in a woman younger than 45 who had recovered from COVID-19. CDR3 in DNA: TGTGCCAGCAGCCAAGGAGGTGGGGGGGAGCTGTTTTTT. It is translated as CASSQGGGGELFF.